This entry concerns a single TCR beta chain. Its antigen is undetermined. These data originate in a study of CD8+ T cells in alopecia areata. At the level of the study: In an open-label trial, patients got 5 to 10 mg tofacitinib twice daily.

RNA, once extracted, was reverse transcribed into cDNA for use as the sequencing template. Clones were sequenced by immunoSEQ multiplex PCR, and TCRdb holds only the in-frame ones, with some missing. Among 160,000 or so clones listed, roughly 70% were seen once. Study-level results: Compared with mice, patients displayed less clear TCR sharing, possibly for HLA-related reasons.

Alopecia areata patients provided lesional scalp punch biopsies and peripheral blood. V dropped 1 base and J dropped 1 base, with 9 bases sitting between them. CDR3 length: 15 residues. The germline V gene has CDR1 SGHRS and CDR2 YFSETQ. The material sequenced was CD8+ T cells sorted from blood, taken at week 0. The V gene is TRBV5-1, the J gene TRBJ1-5, with D perhaps TRBD1 (5 bases). This TCR derives from a human donor with alopecia areata. The CDR3 nucleotides are TGCGCCAGCAGCTTGTATGGGGACAGCAATCAGCCCCAGCATTTT. This sequence encodes CASSLYGDSNQPQHF. Filled out from reference TRBV5-1 and TRBJ1-5, the complete variable domain reads KAGVTQTPRYLIKTRGQQVTLSCSPISGHRSVSWYQQTPGQGLQFLFEYFSETQRNKGNFPGRFSGRQFSNSRSEMNVSTLELGDSALYLCASSLYGDSNQPQHFGDGTRLSIL.